Below, 20 T cell receptor beta chains from the same sample are listed, as sequenced in a study of T cell responses to AZD1222 COVID-19 vaccine (dated by TCRdb to the early 2020s). The time point label for this specimen denotes: baseline before first vaccination. The library was produced with the immunoSEQ multiplex PCR assay. TCRdb took this table from immuneACCESS and kept in-frame rearrangements with V and J called. Such tables lack part of the clones; where checked against another copy, unresolved V genes explain under half of the gap, and the rest is unexplained. A total of 150,000 to 200,000 clones appear in this sample, approximately 90% of them only once. The top ten clones comprise 1.5% to 2% of the sample. The material was peripheral blood, obtained on day 0 of AZD1222 vaccination. All receptors come from an adult in good health.

Only one count was recorded for this clone. J is TRBJ2-7 and V is TRBV2, with 8 bases lining up with TRBD1. The length of the CDR3 is 15 residues. Germline CDR1 and CDR2: SNHLY and FYNNEI. V lost 2 bases to trimming and J lost 5 bases; unmatched junction nucleotides: 8. CDR3 DNA sequence: TGTGCCAGCAGTGAACCGGGTCAGGGGGCCCACGAGCAGTACTTC. Protein sequence: CASSEPGQGAHEQYF.

The chain joins TRBV11-1 to TRBJ2-5; 7 bases are shared with TRBD1. The V segment lost 6 bases and the J segment 5 bases; nucleotides outside the gene matches: 12. CDR3 length: 15 amino acids. The germline V gene has CDR1 SGHAT and CDR2 FQDESV (reference sequence). DNA for the CDR3: TGTGCCAGCAGAGAATTGGGACAGATAGAGGAGACCCAGTACTTC. As protein: CASRELGQIEETQYF.

This clone was observed a single time. J is TRBJ1-2 and V is TRBV6-1; 8 nucleotides agree with TRBD1. The CDR3 length is 12 residues. CDR1 MNHNS and CDR2 SASEGT come from the germline V gene. J lost 8 bases, V lost 3 bases, and 2 bases had no gene match. CDR3 nucleotide sequence: TGTGCCAGCAGTGACAGGGGGCGAGGCTACACCTTC. Protein product: CASSDRGRGYTF.

The chain links TRBV12-5 to TRBJ2-7, with TRBD2 identical over 7 bases. CDR3 length: 11 residues. Germline V gives CDR1 LGHNT, CDR2 FRNRAP. CDR3 nucleotide sequence: TGTGCCGCGGAGTGGGGGGGAATGCAGTACTTC. As protein: CAAEWGGMQYF.

The CDR3 bases are TGTGCCAGCAACGTTGCCCATCTACGTCGACAGGGGGCCTTGAACACTGAAGCTTTCTTT. It codes for CASNVAHLRRQGALNTEAFF. The chain has TRBV28 and TRBJ1-1; 10 bases align to TRBD1. The V gene end was trimmed by 7 bases and the J gene end by 0 bases; junction bases not matched to a gene: 20. Looked up from germline, CDR1 is MDHEN and CDR2 is SYDVKM. This CDR3 is built from 20 residues.

The V and J genes are TRBV2 and TRBJ1-4, with D possibly TRBD1 on 5 matching bases. Trimming pared 3 bases from V and 8 bases from J, leaving 16 bases between. The CDR3 covers 15 residues. CDR1 is SNHLY, CDR2 FYNNEI, per germline. CDR3 bases: TGTGCCAGCAGTGATGGGGCGCCTACGAACGAAAAACTGTTTTTT. Encoded protein: CASSDGAPTNEKLFF.

The chain employs TRBV5-4 and TRBJ2-2, with D possibly matching TRBD2 (5 bases). The CDR3 is 14 amino acids. The germline CDR1 and CDR2 sequences are SGHNT and YYREEE (reference sequence). Trimming took off 6 bases at V and 0 bases at J, with 9 bases between the two ends. The CDR3 loop reads CASNRETNTGELFF. CDR3 DNA: TGTGCCAGCAATCGGGAAACGAACACCGGGGAGCTGTTTTTT.

This clone was recorded a few times. This sequence joins TRBV19 and TRBJ1-1; tentatively, D is TRBD1 (6 bases). The CDR3 length is 14 residues. Germline V gives CDR1 LNHDA, CDR2 SQIVND (reference sequence). Trimming removed 3 bases from V and 4 bases from J, with 12 bases in between. The CDR3 coding sequence is TGTGCCAGTAGTATGCCGGGGGGCTTCACTGAAGCTTTCTTT. It codes for CASSMPGGFTEAFF.

CDR3 nucleotide sequence: TGCGCCAGCAGCTTGGCCTCCCGGGACCACGAGCAGTACTTC. Translation: CASSLASRDHEQYF. V is TRBV5-1 and J is TRBJ2-7; D could derive from TRBD1 or TRBD2 (5 bases each). CDR1 and CDR2 (germline): SGHRS, YFSETQ. This CDR3 has 14 residues. Trimming stripped 0 bases from V and 5 bases from J, with 12 bases between. The variable domain in full, completed from reference TRBV5-1 and TRBJ2-7, reads KAGVTQTPRYLIKTRGQQVTLSCSPISGHRSVSWYQQTPGQGLQFLFEYFSETQRNKGNFPGRFSGRQFSNSRSEMNVSTLELGDSALYLCASSLASRDHEQYFGPGTRLTVT.

J is TRBJ2-1 and V is TRBV11-2; no reliable D call. V lost 7 bases and J 7 bases, leaving 20 bases between the germline ends. The CDR3 extends over 15 amino acids. Germline V gene data show CDR1 as SGHAT and CDR2 as FQNNGV. DNA of the CDR3: TGTGCCAGCATTGGAGCGCCGGTGTTAAGGAATGAGCAGTTCTTC. This codes for CASIGAPVLRNEQFF. The complete variable domain, with remaining parts taken from reference TRBV11-2 and TRBJ2-1, reads EAGVAQSPRYKIIEKRQSVAFWCNPISGHATLYWYQQILGQGPKLLIQFQNNGVVDDSQLPKDRFSAERLKGVDSTLKIQPAKLEDSAVYLCASIGAPVLRNEQFFGPGTRLTVL.

The J gene is TRBJ2-7, the V gene TRBV19, with D possibly being TRBD1 (6 bases). Germline V gives CDR1 LNHDA, CDR2 SQIVND (reference sequence). Trimming left V 7 bases short and J 2 bases short, with 6 bases between. This CDR3 comprises 11 residues. This CDR3 reads CASKGAYEQYF. The CDR3, as DNA: TGTGCCAGTAAGGGGGCCTACGAGCAGTACTTC.

The V call is TRBV7-2, the J call TRBJ1-1; D gene unclear. CDR1 is SGHTA and CDR2 is FQGNSA in the germline V gene. CDR3 length: 13 amino acids. The V end was cut by 2 bases, the J end by 6 bases, with 10 bases between. The chain's CDR3 is CASSLLSFAEAFF. CDR3 sequence (DNA): TGTGCCAGCAGCTTACTGAGTTTTGCTGAAGCTTTCTTT. The whole variable domain, filled in from reference TRBV7-2 and TRBJ1-1, reads GAGVSQSPSNKVTEKGKDVELRCDPISGHTALYWYRQSLGQGLEFLIYFQGNSAPDKSGLPSDRFSAERTGGSVSTLTIQRTQQEDSAVYLCASSLLSFAEAFFGQGTRLTVV.

This clone was seen just once. The V call is TRBV4-3, the J call TRBJ2-4, with 12 bases matching TRBD2. The CDR3 has 19 residues. The ends lost 0 bases at V and 4 bases at J; junction bases unmatched: 10. The germline gives CDR1 LGHNA, CDR2 YSLEER. CDR3 nucleotides: TGCGCCAGCAGCCAAGAATTCTCTGCTAGCGGGGGGGCTAAAAACATTCAGTACTTC. As protein: CASSQEFSASGGAKNIQYF.

The rearrangement joins TRBV19 to TRBJ2-1; 7 positions match TRBD1. V lost 5 bases, J lost 4 bases, and 8 bases stayed unmatched. Germline V gene data show CDR1 as LNHDA and CDR2 as SQIVND (reference sequence). The CDR3 totals 15 residues. CDR3 residues: CASSATGARYNEQFF. CDR3 sequence (DNA): TGTGCCAGTAGTGCTACAGGGGCAAGGTACAATGAGCAGTTCTTC.

Regarding this clone: At the DNA level, this CDR3 is encoded by other sequences in the same sample as well. This chain joins TRBV7-2 and TRBJ2-5; 7 bases fit TRBD2. The CDR3 extends over 13 amino acids. Germline values: CDR1 SGHTA, CDR2 FQGNSA. V was pared by 3 bases and J by 3 bases, with 1 base of the junction left unmatched. The CDR3 here is CASSFAGEETQYF. CDR3 DNA: TGTGCCAGCAGCTTTGCGGGAGAAGAGACCCAGTACTTC. Looking up the rest from reference TRBV7-2 and TRBJ2-5 gives the full variable domain: GAGVSQSPSNKVTEKGKDVELRCDPISGHTALYWYRQSLGQGLEFLIYFQGNSAPDKSGLPSDRFSAERTGGSVSTLTIQRTQQEDSAVYLCASSFAGEETQYFGPGTRLLVL.

The rearrangement links TRBV28 to TRBJ1-1, with 7 nucleotides matching TRBD1. From germline, CDR1 is MDHEN and CDR2 SYDVKM. This CDR3 spans 14 amino acids. V lost 8 bases and J lost 4; bases outside the gene matches: 10. Here the CDR3 DNA reads TGTGCCAGCGACGATACAGGGGTAGTCACTGAAGCTTTCTTT. This translates into CASDDTGVVTEAFF.

This sequence joins TRBV7-3 and TRBJ1-4, with TRBD1 as a possible D gene (5 bases). The germline V and J ends were trimmed by 4 bases and 7 bases, with 16 bases remaining between them. This CDR3 is built from 15 residues. Germline CDR1 and CDR2: SGHTA and FQGTGA. CDR3 nucleotide sequence: TGTGCCAGCAGCTCCCAGGGTTTAATAGGTGAAAAACTGTTTTTT. Its translation: CASSSQGLIGEKLFF. Complete variable domain (other parts from reference TRBV7-3 and TRBJ1-4): GAGVSQTPSNKVTEKGKYVELRCDPISGHTALYWYRQSLGQGPEFLIYFQGTGAADDSGLPNDRFFAVRPEGSVSTLKIQRTERGDSAVYLCASSSQGLIGEKLFFGSGTQLSVL.

The J gene is TRBJ1-1, the V gene TRBV12-3 or TRBV12-4; 10 positions match TRBD1. V was clipped by 8 bases and J by 3 bases; unmatched bases: 0. This CDR3 is built from 12 residues. The CDR3 loop reads CASGQGDTEAFF. CDR3 DNA: TGTGCCAGCGGACAGGGGGACACTGAAGCTTTCTTT.

In this sample, this clone turned up once. J is TRBJ2-2 and V is TRBV28, with 13 bases lining up with TRBD2. The CDR3 covers 17 residues. The V and J ends lost 7 bases and 4 bases, in that order; junction bases with no gene match: 9. Germline CDR1 MDHEN, CDR2 SYDVKM. The CDR3 sequence is CASTLIRTSGSTGELFF. The CDR3 region has the DNA TGTGCCAGCACCTTGATCCGGACTAGCGGGAGCACCGGGGAGCTGTTTTTT.

The gene calls are TRBV7-3 and TRBJ2-7; D remains unclear. The CDR3 length is 14 residues. Germline lookup yields CDR1 SGHTA and CDR2 FQGTGA. V lost 5 bases and J lost 5, with 16 bases in between. The CDR3 sequence is CASSPGSSYHEQYF. The DNA for the CDR3 is TGTGCCAGCAGCCCCGGTAGTAGCTACCACGAGCAGTACTTC.